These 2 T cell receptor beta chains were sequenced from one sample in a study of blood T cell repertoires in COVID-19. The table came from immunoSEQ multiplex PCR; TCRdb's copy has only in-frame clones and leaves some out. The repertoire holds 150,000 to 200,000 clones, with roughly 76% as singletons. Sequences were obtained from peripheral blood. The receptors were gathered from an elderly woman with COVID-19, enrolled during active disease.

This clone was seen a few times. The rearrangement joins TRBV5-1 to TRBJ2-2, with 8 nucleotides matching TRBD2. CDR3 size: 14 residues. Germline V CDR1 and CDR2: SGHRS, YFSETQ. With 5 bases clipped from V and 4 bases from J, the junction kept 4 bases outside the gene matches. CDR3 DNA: TGCGCCAGCAGGCGGGGGGATGGCACCGGGGAGCTGTTTTTT. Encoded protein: CASRRGDGTGELFF.

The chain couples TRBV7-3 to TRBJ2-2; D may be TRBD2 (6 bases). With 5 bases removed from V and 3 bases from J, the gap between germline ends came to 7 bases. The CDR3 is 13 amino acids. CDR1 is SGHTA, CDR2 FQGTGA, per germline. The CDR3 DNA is TGTGCCAGCAGCGCGGGACACACCGGGGAGCTGTTTTTT. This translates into CASSAGHTGELFF.